These T cell receptor beta chains were read from a single sample in a study of cytomegalovirus exposure and HLA in healthy donors. The protocol was immunoSEQ multiplex PCR, while the TCRdb copy is restricted to in-frame clones and leaves out a portion. This table has about 190,000 clones, roughly 76% appearing once. The material sequenced was PBMCs. These receptors were collected from a woman under 40 in good health and CMV-seropositive. Each CDR3 is given with its conserved first and last residue. The D gene is left open where the match is weak. Size is stated for part of the rows, as once, few or many counts, or as a class when the clone is expanded.

CDR3 protein,CDR3 DNA,clone size,D gene,V gene,J gene
CASSRQGGTTNEKLFF,TGTGCCAGCAGCCGACAGGGTGGTACAACTAATGAAAAACTGTTTTTT,.,TRBD1,TRBV7-2,TRBJ1-4
CASSQDRRRRSYNEQFF,TGCGCCAGCAGCCAAGATCGGCGGCGGAGGTCCTACAATGAGCAGTTCTTC,.,.,TRBV4-1,TRBJ2-1
CASGGAADTEAFF,TGTGCCAGCGGGGGGGCGGCGGACACTGAAGCTTTCTTT,.,.,TRBV28,TRBJ1-1
CASSDGRLAGRRTDTQYF,TGTGCCAGCAGTGACGGGCGGCTAGCGGGCCGACGCACAGATACGCAGTATTTT,.,TRBD2,TRBV2,TRBJ2-3
CASSLDGGMTLTQYF,TGCGCCAGCAGCTTGGATGGGGGGATGACTTTAACGCAGTATTTT,.,.,TRBV5-1,TRBJ2-3
CASSWGGGPDTQYF,TGTGCCAGCAGCTGGGGCGGGGGGCCAGATACGCAGTATTTT,.,TRBD2,TRBV5-6,TRBJ2-3
CASSAPGLRSTDTQYF,TGCGCCAGCAGCGCCCCGGGACTGCGTAGCACAGATACGCAGTATTTT,.,.,TRBV5-1,TRBJ2-3
CASSPFRDRDYEQYF,TGTGCCAGCAGCCCCTTCCGGGACAGGGACTACGAGCAGTACTTC,.,TRBD1,TRBV28,TRBJ2-7
CASSQPGQAAYEQYF,TGTGCCAGCAGCCAGCCCGGACAGGCCGCCTACGAGCAGTACTTC,.,TRBD1,TRBV4-2,TRBJ2-7
CATSRDPGDEQFF,TGTGCCACCAGCAGAGATCCGGGGGATGAGCAGTTCTTC,.,.,TRBV15,TRBJ2-1
CASSPRTSGANEQFF,TGTGCCAGCAGCCCACGGACTAGCGGGGCCAATGAGCAGTTCTTC,.,TRBD2,TRBV9,TRBJ2-1
CASGTGIGYEQYF,TGTGCCAGCGGGACAGGGATCGGCTACGAGCAGTACTTC,.,TRBD1,TRBV27,TRBJ2-7
CASSSPGLADEQFF,TGTGCCAGCAGTTCCCCGGGACTAGCTGATGAGCAGTTCTTC,few,TRBD2,TRBV27,TRBJ2-1
CAIHYTSGQAFF,TGTGCCATCCATTATACCTCGGGACAGGCCTTTTTC,few,TRBD1,TRBV6-1,TRBJ1-2
CASPHEGDRETQYF,TGTGCCAGCCCACATGAAGGGGATCGGGAGACCCAGTACTTC,.,.,TRBV12-1,TRBJ2-5
CASSQEQGAYPLYEQYF,TGCGCCAGCAGCCAAGAGCAAGGGGCGTACCCCCTCTACGAGCAGTACTTC,.,.,TRBV4-1,TRBJ2-7
CASSLQVGNTEAFF,TGTGCCAGCAGCTTACAGGTAGGGAACACTGAAGCTTTCTTT,few,.,TRBV7-2,TRBJ1-1
CSVAWDRRATEAFF,TGCAGCGTGGCATGGGACAGGCGGGCCACTGAAGCTTTCTTT,once,TRBD1,TRBV29-1,TRBJ1-1
CATEGDNGYEQYF,TGTGCCACCGAAGGGGACAATGGGTACGAGCAGTACTTC,.,.,TRBV28,TRBJ2-7
CAWSLDSLPEKLFF,TGTGCCTGGAGCTTGGACAGCCTTCCTGAAAAACTGTTTTTT,.,.,TRBV30,TRBJ1-4
CASSFVGVNEKLFF,TGCGCCAGCAGCTTCGTAGGGGTTAATGAAAAACTGTTTTTT,once,.,TRBV5-1,TRBJ1-4
CASGLVPGEGYTF,TGTGCTAGTGGTTTGGTACCGGGGGAAGGCTACACCTTC,once,.,TRBV12-5,TRBJ1-2
CASSPGVASGNTIYF,TGTGCCAGCAGCCCGGGGGTTGCCTCTGGAAACACCATATATTTT,once,.,TRBV5-4,TRBJ1-3